This T cell receptor (beta chain) originates from a study of blood T cell repertoires in COVID-19. As for the study in general: Material from acute and convalescent COVID-19 was sourced from the United States, Italy and Spain. From T cells, B-cell-depleted T cells, or PBMCs came the material, which was cDNA or gDNA.

The CDR3 totals 13 residues. J lost 7 bases, V lost 7 bases, and 5 bases had no gene match. Germline CDR1 is LNHDA and CDR2 is SQIVND (reference sequence). Source study methods: Reference gene primers were amplified, and this amplification served to estimate nucleated cell counts. Only in-frame clones appear in the TCRdb table, and some are missing; sequencing was by immunoSEQ multiplex PCR. The DNA gave D and trimming, while V, J and clone size come from that table. The data contain tens of thousands of clones, under 90% of them singletons. This clone has only a few counts. This chain uses TRBV19 with TRBJ1-2; 11 bases agree with TRBD1. The specimen sequenced was peripheral blood. This sequence originates from a woman older than 75 with active or convalescent COVID-19. The chain's CDR3 is CASIGGQGGGYTF. CDR3 DNA: TGTGCCAGTATCGGGGGACAGGGGGGTGGCTACACCTTC.